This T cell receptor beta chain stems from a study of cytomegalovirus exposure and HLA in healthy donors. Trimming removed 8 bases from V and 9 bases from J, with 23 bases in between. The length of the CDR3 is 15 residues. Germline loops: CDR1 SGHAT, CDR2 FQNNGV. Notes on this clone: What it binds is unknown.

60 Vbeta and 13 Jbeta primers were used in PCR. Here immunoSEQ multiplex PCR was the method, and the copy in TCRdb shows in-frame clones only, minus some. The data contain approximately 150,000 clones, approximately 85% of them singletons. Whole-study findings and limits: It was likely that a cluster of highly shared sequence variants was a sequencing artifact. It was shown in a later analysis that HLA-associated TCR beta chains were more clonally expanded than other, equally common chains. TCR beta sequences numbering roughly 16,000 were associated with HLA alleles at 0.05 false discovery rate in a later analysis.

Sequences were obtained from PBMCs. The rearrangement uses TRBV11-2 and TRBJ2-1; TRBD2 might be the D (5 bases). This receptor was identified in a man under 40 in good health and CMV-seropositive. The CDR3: CASGPYGPPRGEQFF. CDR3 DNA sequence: TGTGCCAGCGGACCTTATGGACCCCCTCGGGGTGAGCAGTTCTTC.